The clone carrying this TCR beta chain was detected ten times or more. Its antigen is as yet unknown. Trimming removed 0 bases from V and 13 bases from J, with 10 bases in between. This CDR3 comprises 12 residues. The sample is drawn from a study of CD8 T cells in ankylosing spondylitis. Study-level points and caveats: Made up of fewer than ten highly homologous variants, a TCR beta motif appeared characteristic of ankylosing spondylitis blood. Reported data indicate significant enrichment of disease-linked clones within matched ankylosing spondylitis synovial fluid. Prior literature has documented some motif variants in synovial fluid and blood from reactive arthritis.

Making use of molecular barcodes, quantitative 5'-RACE generated TCR beta libraries. TCRdb reprocessed the 5' RACE reads via MiXCR and lists one record per CDR3 protein. The table shows 350,000 or so distinct CDR3 sequences, with approximately 8.2% occurring only once. The receptor's source is a male donor with ankylosing spondylitis. Sequenced: blood, either unsorted or a sorted T cell fraction (not recorded which). The rearrangement uses TRBV12-3 or TRBV12-4 and TRBJ2-1; perhaps TRBD2 as D (6 bases). As DNA, the CDR3 is TGTGCCAGCAGTTTAGCATCCGGGAGTCAGTTCTTC. Amino acids: CASSLASGSQFF.